This TCR beta chain is from a study of cytomegalovirus exposure and HLA in healthy donors. The study's findings and limits: Some segments of the V type, notably TRBV6-2 and TRBV6-3, were excluded as indistinguishable. In a later analysis, several top co-occurrence clusters appeared linked to parvovirus B19, influenza, CMV and Epstein-Barr virus. Testing in vitro showed a few CMV-associated chains specific for CMV antigens.

PCR used 60 Vbeta primers and 13 Jbeta primers. Only in-frame clones appear in the TCRdb table, and some are missing; sequencing was by immunoSEQ multiplex PCR. The sample consists of 82,000 or so clones, about 70% of them appearing once. This CDR3 is built from 18 residues. V was clipped by 2 bases and J by 2 bases; unmatched bases: 8. The germline gives CDR1 SEHNR, CDR2 FQNEAQ (reference sequence). Regarding this clone: Its target is not known.

The sequenced sample was PBMCs. The receptor was isolated from a woman aged 50 to 60 in good health and CMV-seropositive. This chain connects TRBV7-9 to TRBJ2-3; 12 bases fit TRBD2. Written as DNA, the CDR3 is TGTGCCAGCAGCTTAATTGGGAGACTAGCGGGAGACACAGATACGCAGTATTTT. Translation gives CASSLIGRLAGDTDTQYF.